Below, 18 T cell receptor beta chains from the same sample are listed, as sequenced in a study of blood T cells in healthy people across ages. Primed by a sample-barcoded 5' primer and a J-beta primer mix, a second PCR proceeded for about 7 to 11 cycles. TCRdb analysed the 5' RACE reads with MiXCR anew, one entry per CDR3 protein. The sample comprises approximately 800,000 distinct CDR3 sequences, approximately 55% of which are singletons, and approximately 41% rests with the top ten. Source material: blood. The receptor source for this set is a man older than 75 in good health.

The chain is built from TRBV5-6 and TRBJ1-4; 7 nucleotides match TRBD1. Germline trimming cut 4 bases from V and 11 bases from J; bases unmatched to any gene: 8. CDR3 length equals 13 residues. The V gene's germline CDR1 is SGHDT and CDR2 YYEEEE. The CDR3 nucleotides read TGTGCCAGCAGCGCCGAAAGGACAGGCAAACTGTTTTTT. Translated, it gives CASSAERTGKLFF.

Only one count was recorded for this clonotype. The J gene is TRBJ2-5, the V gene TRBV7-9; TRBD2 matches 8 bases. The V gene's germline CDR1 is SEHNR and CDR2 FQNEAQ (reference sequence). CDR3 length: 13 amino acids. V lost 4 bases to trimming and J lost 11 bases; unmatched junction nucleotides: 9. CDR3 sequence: CASSSSTQREQYF. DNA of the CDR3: TGTGCCAGCAGCTCGAGCACTCAGCGGGAGCAGTACTTC. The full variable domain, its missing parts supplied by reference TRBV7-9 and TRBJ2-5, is DTGVSQNPRHKITKRGQNVTFRCDPISEHNRLYWYRQTLGQGPEFLTYFQNEAQLEKSRLLSDRFSAERPKGSFSTLEIQRTEQGDSAMYLCASSSSTQREQYFGPGTRLLVL.

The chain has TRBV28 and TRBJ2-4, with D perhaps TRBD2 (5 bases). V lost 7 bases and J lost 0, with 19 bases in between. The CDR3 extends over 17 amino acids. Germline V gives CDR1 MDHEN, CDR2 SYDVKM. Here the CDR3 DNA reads TGTGCCAGCACTACCTTAGGCGGGTCCACAGCCAAAAACATTCAGTACTTC. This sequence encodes CASTTLGGSTAKNIQYF.

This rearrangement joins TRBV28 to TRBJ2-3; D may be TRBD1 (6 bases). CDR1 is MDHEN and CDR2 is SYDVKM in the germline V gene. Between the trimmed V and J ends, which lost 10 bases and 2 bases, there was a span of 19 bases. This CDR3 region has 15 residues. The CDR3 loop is CATDKQGPITDTQYF. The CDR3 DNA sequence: TGTGCCACCGACAAACAGGGACCAATCACAGATACGCAGTATTTT.

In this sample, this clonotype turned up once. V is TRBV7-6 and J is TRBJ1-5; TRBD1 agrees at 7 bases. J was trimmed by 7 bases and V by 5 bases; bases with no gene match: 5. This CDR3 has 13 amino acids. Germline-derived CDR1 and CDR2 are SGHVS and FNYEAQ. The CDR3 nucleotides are TGTGCCAGCAGCCAGGGGGTTCGCCAGCCCCAGCATTTT. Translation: CASSQGVRQPQHF.

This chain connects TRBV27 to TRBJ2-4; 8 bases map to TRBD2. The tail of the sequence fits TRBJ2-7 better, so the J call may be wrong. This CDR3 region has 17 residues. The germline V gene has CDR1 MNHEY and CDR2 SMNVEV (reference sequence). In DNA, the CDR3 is TGTGCCAGCAGCCAGCCCCGGGGGGGGGCAAGCTCCTACGAGCAGTACTTC. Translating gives CASSQPRGGASSYEQYF.

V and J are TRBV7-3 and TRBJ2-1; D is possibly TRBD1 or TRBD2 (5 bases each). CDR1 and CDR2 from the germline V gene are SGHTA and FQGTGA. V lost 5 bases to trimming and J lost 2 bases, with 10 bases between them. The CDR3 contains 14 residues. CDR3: CASSPRGAYNEQFF. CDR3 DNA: TGTGCCAGCAGCCCACGGGGCGCCTACAATGAGCAGTTCTTC. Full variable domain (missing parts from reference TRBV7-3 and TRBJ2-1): GAGVSQTPSNKVTEKGKYVELRCDPISGHTALYWYRQSLGQGPEFLIYFQGTGAADDSGLPNDRFFAVRPEGSVSTLKIQRTERGDSAVYLCASSPRGAYNEQFFGPGTRLTVL.

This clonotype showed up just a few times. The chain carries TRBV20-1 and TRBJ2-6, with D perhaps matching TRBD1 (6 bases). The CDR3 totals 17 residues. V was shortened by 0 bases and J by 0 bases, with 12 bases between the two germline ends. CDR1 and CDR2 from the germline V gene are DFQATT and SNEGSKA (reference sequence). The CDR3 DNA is TGCAGTGCTAGAGAAGGACAGCCCTTCTCTGGGGCCAACGTCCTGACTTTC. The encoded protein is CSAREGQPFSGANVLTF.

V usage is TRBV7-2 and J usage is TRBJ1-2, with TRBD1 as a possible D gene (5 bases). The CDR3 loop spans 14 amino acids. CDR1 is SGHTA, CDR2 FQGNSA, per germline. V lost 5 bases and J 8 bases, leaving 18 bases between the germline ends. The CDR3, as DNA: TGTGCCAGCAGCCCCGCGGGTCAGGGCCCCGGCTACACCTTC. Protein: CASSPAGQGPGYTF.

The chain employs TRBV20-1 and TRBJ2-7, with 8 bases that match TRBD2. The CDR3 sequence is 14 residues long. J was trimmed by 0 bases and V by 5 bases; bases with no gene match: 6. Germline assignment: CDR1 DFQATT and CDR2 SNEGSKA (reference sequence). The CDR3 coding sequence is TGCAGTGCTCTTGTAGCGGGAAGCTCCTACGAGCAGTACTTC. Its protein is CSALVAGSSYEQYF.

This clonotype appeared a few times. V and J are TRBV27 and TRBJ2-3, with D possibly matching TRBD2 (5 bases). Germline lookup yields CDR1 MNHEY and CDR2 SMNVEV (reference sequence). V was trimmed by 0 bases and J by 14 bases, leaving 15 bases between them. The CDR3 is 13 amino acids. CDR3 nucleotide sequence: TGTGCCAGCAGTTTATCCGGGATTACGGGCGCGTATTTT. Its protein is CASSLSGITGAYF.

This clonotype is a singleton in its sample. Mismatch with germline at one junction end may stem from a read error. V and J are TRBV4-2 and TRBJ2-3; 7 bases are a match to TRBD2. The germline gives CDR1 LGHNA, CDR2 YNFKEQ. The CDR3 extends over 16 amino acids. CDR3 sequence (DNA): TGTACCAGCAGCCAAGAGGGTACTAGCGATACAGATACGCAGTATTTT. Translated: CTSSQEGTSDTDTQYF.

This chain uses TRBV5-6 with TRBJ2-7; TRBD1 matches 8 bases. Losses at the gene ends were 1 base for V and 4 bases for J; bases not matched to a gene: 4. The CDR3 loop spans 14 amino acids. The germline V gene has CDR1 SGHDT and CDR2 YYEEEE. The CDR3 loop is CASSLRDRQYEQYF. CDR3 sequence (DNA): TGTGCCAGCAGCTTGAGGGACAGGCAGTACGAGCAGTACTTC.

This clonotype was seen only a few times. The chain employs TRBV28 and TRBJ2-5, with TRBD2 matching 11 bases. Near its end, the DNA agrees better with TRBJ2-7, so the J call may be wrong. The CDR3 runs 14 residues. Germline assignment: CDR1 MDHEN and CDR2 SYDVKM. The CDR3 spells CASKPSGGTYEQYF. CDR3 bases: TGTGCCAGCAAACCTAGCGGGGGGACCTACGAGCAGTACTTC.

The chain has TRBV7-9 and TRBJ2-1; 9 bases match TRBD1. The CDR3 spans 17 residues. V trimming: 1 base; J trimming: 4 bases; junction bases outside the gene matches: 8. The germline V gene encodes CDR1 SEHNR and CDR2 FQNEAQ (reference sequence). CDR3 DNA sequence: TGTGCCAGCAGCTTAGGGGCAAAGGACAGGGGTTACAATGAGCAGTTCTTC. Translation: CASSLGAKDRGYNEQFF.

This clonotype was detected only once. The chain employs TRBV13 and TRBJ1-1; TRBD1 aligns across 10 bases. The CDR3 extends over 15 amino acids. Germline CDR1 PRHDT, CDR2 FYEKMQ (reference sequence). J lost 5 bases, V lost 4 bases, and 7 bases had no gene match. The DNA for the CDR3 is TGTGCCAGCAGCTCCCGACAGGGGGCTGGAACTGAAGCTTTCTTT. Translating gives CASSSRQGAGTEAFF.

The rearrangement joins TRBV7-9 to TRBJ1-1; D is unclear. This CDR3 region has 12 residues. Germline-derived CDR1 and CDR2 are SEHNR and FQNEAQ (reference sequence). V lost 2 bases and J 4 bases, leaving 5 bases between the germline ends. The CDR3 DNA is TGTGCCAGCAGCTTATCAATCACTGAAGCTTTCTTT. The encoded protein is CASSLSITEAFF.

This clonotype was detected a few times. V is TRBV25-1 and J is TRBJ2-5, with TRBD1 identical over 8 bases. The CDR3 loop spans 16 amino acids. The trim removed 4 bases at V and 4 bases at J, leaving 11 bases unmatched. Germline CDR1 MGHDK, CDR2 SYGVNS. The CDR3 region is CASSATGTGLGETQYF. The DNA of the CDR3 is TGTGCCAGCAGTGCGACCGGGACAGGTTTGGGAGAGACCCAGTACTTC.